The next 10 T cell receptor beta chains were all read from a single sample in a study of T cell responses to AZD1222 COVID-19 vaccine. This table comes from immunoSEQ multiplex PCR, and its TCRdb copy is limited to in-frame clones, with some not included. This table holds some 140,000 clones, 92% found once. The sequenced sample was peripheral blood, obtained on day 0 of AZD1222 vaccination. Receptor source: an adult in good health.

V gene TRBV9 combines with J gene TRBJ2-6; D gene uncertain. Per germline, CDR1 SGDLS and CDR2 YYNGEE. This CDR3 region has 14 residues. V dropped 3 bases and J dropped 0 bases, with 4 bases sitting between them. CDR3 DNA: TGTGCCAGCAGCGCAGACTCTGGGGCCAACGTCCTGACTTTC. Residues: CASSADSGANVLTF.

The chain employs TRBV6-5 and TRBJ2-7; 10 bases align to TRBD1. With V trimmed by 8 bases and J by 4 bases, 11 bases remained unmatched. CDR1 is MNHEY and CDR2 is SVGAGI in the germline V gene. This CDR3 region has 15 residues. The CDR3 is CASRQDRGPVYEQYF. The CDR3 DNA follows: TGTGCCAGCCGACAAGACAGGGGGCCTGTTTACGAGCAGTACTTC.

The chain couples TRBV6-6 to TRBJ1-2, with D unclear. Deletions cut 0 bases from V and 4 bases from J, with 12 bases between. This CDR3 spans 15 amino acids. Germline V gene data show CDR1 as MNHNY and CDR2 as SVGAGI (reference sequence). The CDR3 sequence is CASSYSMGRAYGYTF. The CDR3 DNA reads TGTGCCAGCAGTTACTCGATGGGCAGAGCCTATGGCTACACCTTC.

Only a few counts were recorded for this clone. This chain connects TRBV14 to TRBJ1-6, with 7 positions matching TRBD1. This CDR3 contains 16 residues. From germline, CDR1 is SGHDN and CDR2 FVKESK. J gave up 9 bases and V 0 bases, and 8 bases lay outside the gene matches. The CDR3 DNA reads TGTGCCAGCAGCCAAGAAGAGACAGGGTATTCTTCACCCCTCCACTTT. Protein sequence: CASSQEETGYSSPLHF.

V and J are TRBV7-2 and TRBJ2-1; TRBD1 agrees at 7 bases. Per germline, CDR1 SGHTA and CDR2 FQGNSA. The ends lost 7 bases at V and 4 bases at J; junction bases unmatched: 10. This CDR3 spans 15 amino acids. CDR3 nucleotides: TGTGCCAGCACGTACAGGGGATCAAGGTACAATGAGCAGTTCTTC. Encoded protein: CASTYRGSRYNEQFF.

The CDR3 sequence is CASSLVGGSYEQYF. The CDR3 nucleotides read TGTGCCAGCAGCTTAGTGGGGGGTAGCTACGAGCAGTACTTC. This rearrangement joins TRBV7-6 to TRBJ2-7, with a possible D match to TRBD2 (6 bases). Germline CDR1 is SGHVS and CDR2 is FNYEAQ. Trimming stripped 1 base from V and 3 bases from J, with 10 bases between. The CDR3 is 14 amino acids.

This sequence joins TRBV19 and TRBJ1-5; no definite D call. Germline CDR1 is LNHDA and CDR2 is SQIVND (reference sequence). The V and J ends lost 6 bases and 0 bases respectively, with 12 bases between them. There are 15 residues in the CDR3. The CDR3 loop reads CASSLTGNSNQPQHF. The CDR3 nucleotides read TGTGCCAGTAGCTTGACGGGAAATAGCAATCAGCCCCAGCATTTT.

DNA of the CDR3: TGTGCCTGGAGTTCAGAAGGGACAGGGAGGTATCAGTGGGGCTCTGGGGCCAACGTCCTGACTTTC. Amino acids: CAWSSEGTGRYQWGSGANVLTF. The chain recombines TRBV30 with TRBJ2-6; 9 bases map to TRBD1. This CDR3 spans 22 amino acids. Losses at the gene ends were 2 bases for V and 0 bases for J; bases not matched to a gene: 20. CDR1 is GTSNPN, CDR2 SVGIG, per germline (reference sequence).

The CDR3 sequence: CASSYRGSAYGYTF. The CDR3 DNA is TGTGCCAGCAGTTACAGGGGAAGCGCGTATGGCTACACCTTC. The chain couples TRBV6-5 to TRBJ1-2; TRBD1 might be the D (5 bases). Germline CDR1 reads MNHEY; CDR2 reads SVGAGI. The CDR3 extends over 14 amino acids. Deletions cut 2 bases from V and 5 bases from J, with 12 bases between.

The CDR3 nucleotides read TGCGCCAGCAGCTTGGATCTGAGGACCCGTCTGGCGAACACTGAAGCTTTCTTT. Encoded protein: CASSLDLRTRLANTEAFF. J is TRBJ1-1 and V is TRBV5-1; D is unclear. Germline loops: CDR1 SGHRS, CDR2 YFSETQ. This CDR3 has 18 amino acids. Trimming pared 0 bases from V and 1 base from J, leaving 19 bases between.